The rows below give T cell receptor beta chains drawn from one sample of a study of blood T cell repertoires in COVID-19. Repertoires were generated with immunoSEQ multiplex PCR, while TCRdb's copy carries only in-frame clones and drops some. The table has 250,000 to 300,000 clones, around 78% seen once. Sequenced input: peripheral blood. The receptors derive from a man between 60 and 75 years old who had recovered from COVID-19. The CDR3 runs from the conserved cysteine through the conserved F or W. A D gene is named only where the DNA matches it firmly. Where a row states a size, it is once, few, many or the class of an expanded clone; other rows omit it.

v_gene	d_gene	abundance	j_gene	CDR3aa	CDR3nt
TRBV18	-	-	TRBJ2-3	CASSPREFGTDTQYF	TGTGCCAGCTCACCTCGGGAGTTTGGCACAGATACGCAGTATTTT
TRBV19	-	-	TRBJ2-7	CASSLGDYEQYF	TGTGCCAGTAGCCTAGGGGACTACGAGCAGTACTTC
TRBV11-2	-	few	TRBJ2-7	CASSRGDYEQYF	TGTGCCAGCAGCCGCGGAGACTACGAGCAGTACTTC
TRBV7-8	TRBD2	-	TRBJ2-3	CASSLWEGGPTDTQYF	TGTGCCAGCAGCTTATGGGAGGGAGGGCCCACAGATACGCAGTATTTT
TRBV7-2	-	-	TRBJ1-1	CASSRGRGTNTEAFF	TGTGCCAGCAGCCGGGGGAGGGGCACGAACACTGAAGCTTTCTTT
TRBV6-6	TRBD2	once	TRBJ2-1	CASSLPTSGYNEQFF	TGTGCCAGCAGCTTACCGACTAGCGGGTACAATGAGCAGTTCTTC
TRBV7-9	-	-	TRBJ2-5	CASSPPPGTPYQETQYF	TGTGCCAGCAGCCCCCCGCCCGGGACACCGTACCAAGAGACCCAGTACTTC
TRBV19	-	once	TRBJ2-3	CASSPTALARNTQYF	TGTGCCAGTAGTCCGACTGCCCTGGCCCGGAATACGCAGTATTTT
TRBV6-5	-	-	TRBJ2-3	CASNDWGGADTQYF	TGTGCCAGCAACGACTGGGGGGGGGCGGATACGCAGTATTTT
TRBV6-4	-	-	TRBJ1-5	CASSDPGTNSNQPQHF	TGTGCCAGCAGTGATCCCGGGACAAATAGCAATCAGCCCCAGCATTTT
TRBV6-4	-	-	TRBJ2-3	CASSPLGGKGDTQYF	TGTGCCAGCAGCCCCCTCGGCGGGAAGGGAGATACGCAGTATTTT
TRBV5-1	-	once	TRBJ2-5	CASSLAVFQETQYF	TGCGCCAGCAGCTTGGCCGTTTTCCAAGAGACCCAGTACTTC
TRBV7-2	TRBD2	-	TRBJ2-1	CASSLGLAGGIEQFF	TGTGCCAGCAGCTTAGGGCTAGCGGGAGGAATTGAGCAGTTCTTC
TRBV3-1/TRBV3-2	TRBD1	-	TRBJ1-1	CASRPATGFITEAFF	TGTGCCAGCAGACCCGCGACAGGGTTCATCACTGAAGCTTTCTTT
TRBV9	TRBD2	-	TRBJ2-3	CASSGSGGTSTDTQYF	TGTGCCAGCAGCGGTAGCGGGGGGACTAGCACAGATACGCAGTATTTT
TRBV5-1	TRBD2	once	TRBJ2-2	CASSLSGTRQNTGELFF	TGCGCCAGCAGCTTATCCGGGACTAGACAGAACACCGGGGAGCTGTTTTTT
TRBV19	TRBD1	-	TRBJ1-6	CASRTGRSPLHF	TGTGCCAGCCGGACAGGGAGGTCACCCCTCCACTTT
TRBV6-5	TRBD2	-	TRBJ2-3	CASAGGPLDTQYF	TGTGCCAGCGCGGGAGGGCCATTGGATACGCAGTATTTT
TRBV20-1	-	-	TRBJ2-1	CSASRGGYNEQFF	TGCAGTGCTAGTCGGGGAGGCTACAATGAGCAGTTCTTC
TRBV2	-	-	TRBJ2-3	CASMRQGSTDTQYF	TGTGCCAGCATGCGTCAGGGGTCCACAGATACGCAGTATTTT
TRBV25-1	-	-	TRBJ1-2	CASFQGGYTF	TGTGCCAGCTTTCAGGGTGGCTACACCTTC
TRBV9	TRBD2	-	TRBJ2-5	CASSVASGHPTQETQYF	TGTGCCAGCAGCGTAGCTAGCGGACATCCCACACAAGAGACCCAGTACTTC
TRBV6-6	-	-	TRBJ2-7	CASSTPGEARYEQYF	TGTGCCAGCAGTACCCCCGGTGAGGCGCGGTACGAGCAGTACTTC
TRBV19	TRBD2	-	TRBJ2-5	CASSIDGGDGETQYF	TGTGCCAGTAGTATAGATGGGGGGGACGGAGAGACCCAGTACTTC
TRBV28	-	-	TRBJ1-4	CASGVGRRTNEKLFF	TGTGCCAGTGGGGTGGGGCGGAGAACTAATGAAAAACTGTTTTTT
TRBV6-2/TRBV6-3	TRBD2	-	TRBJ2-1	CASSYKGLAGYNEQFF	TGTGCCAGCAGTTACAAGGGACTAGCGGGGTACAATGAGCAGTTCTTC
TRBV30	-	-	TRBJ2-4	CAWALLAKNIQYF	TGTGCCTGGGCATTACTAGCCAAAAACATTCAGTACTTC
TRBV4-1	TRBD1	-	TRBJ1-3	CASSQDLGYLQGNGNTIYF	TGCGCCAGCAGCCAAGATCTCGGGTATTTACAGGGGAACGGAAACACCATATATTTT
TRBV18	TRBD1	-	TRBJ2-7	CASSPVGTVLYEQYF	TGTGCCAGCTCACCCGTCGGGACAGTGCTCTACGAGCAGTACTTC
TRBV9	-	-	TRBJ2-2	CASSVEKGVPGELFF	TGTGCCAGCAGCGTAGAAAAGGGAGTCCCCGGGGAGCTGTTTTTT
TRBV28	TRBD1	-	TRBJ1-2	CASSLTGGVGGYTF	TGTGCCAGCAGTCTGACAGGGGGTGTCGGTGGCTACACCTTC
TRBV5-5	-	-	TRBJ1-1	CASSLGSSLNTEAFF	TGTGCCAGCAGCTTGGGGTCAAGCTTGAATACTGAAGCTTTCTTT
TRBV6-5	-	-	TRBJ1-2	CASSYSMLDSNYGYTF	TGTGCCAGCAGTTACTCGATGCTGGACTCTAACTATGGCTACACCTTC
TRBV7-9	-	-	TRBJ2-7	CASSRTRIPYEQYF	TGTGCCAGCAGCCGAACTAGAATACCCTACGAGCAGTACTTC
TRBV24-1	TRBD1	-	TRBJ2-1	CATSDRGQGAHEQFF	TGTGCCACCAGTGATCGTGGCCAGGGGGCCCATGAGCAGTTCTTC